The 29 T cell receptor beta chains below all came from one sample that was sequenced in a study of cytomegalovirus exposure and HLA in healthy donors. Use of 60 Vbeta and 13 Jbeta primers characterized the PCR. Profiling relied on immunoSEQ multiplex PCR, and the TCRdb table lists in-frame clones only, not all of them. The sample holds roughly 140,000 clones, 82% seen once. The sequencing sample was made of PBMCs. The receptors here all came from a male donor in good health and CMV-seronegative.

The CDR3 nucleotides read TGCGCCAGCAGTTTCACTAGCGGGAGGTTCGGTGAGCAGTTCTTC. Protein: CASSFTSGRFGEQFF. The chain recombines TRBV10-1 with TRBJ2-1; the match to TRBD2 covers 12 bases. J was trimmed by 9 bases and V by 5 bases; bases with no gene match: 8. The germline V gene encodes CDR1 WNHNN and CDR2 SYGVQD (reference sequence). The CDR3 runs to 15 residues.

The chain uses TRBV6-4 and TRBJ2-7; D is possibly TRBD1 (5 bases). Per the germline V gene, CDR1 is MRHNA and CDR2 is SNTAGT. Deletions cut 0 bases from V and 12 bases from J, with 15 bases between. The CDR3 sequence is 13 residues long. The CDR3, as DNA: TGTGCCAGCAGTGACTCCCCTCGCTGGGGCCGGTACTTC. Translation: CASSDSPRWGRYF.

This rearrangement joins TRBV15 to TRBJ2-1; 12 bases are shared with TRBD2. J gave up 9 bases and V 1 base, and 7 bases lay outside the gene matches. CDR1 LNHNV and CDR2 YYDKDF come from the germline V gene (reference sequence). This CDR3 is 16 amino acids long. CDR3 in amino acids: CATSRARLAGASEQFF. CDR3 bases: TGTGCCACCAGCAGAGCGAGACTAGCGGGAGCTAGTGAGCAGTTCTTC.

The chain's CDR3 is CASSLGEFSTDTQYF. The DNA of the CDR3 is TGTGCCAGCAGTTTAGGGGAGTTTAGCACAGATACGCAGTATTTT. The chain joins TRBV27 to TRBJ2-3, with D possibly being TRBD2 (5 bases). The CDR3 sequence is 15 residues long. Looked up from germline, CDR1 is MNHEY and CDR2 is SMNVEV (reference sequence). The germline V and J ends were trimmed by 2 bases and 0 bases, with 9 bases remaining between them.

V and J are TRBV19 and TRBJ1-3; 7 nucleotides match TRBD1. This CDR3 spans 15 amino acids. CDR1 is LNHDA and CDR2 is SQIVND in the germline V gene (reference sequence). With V trimmed by 3 bases and J by 3 bases, 5 bases remained unmatched. The CDR3 loop reads CASSIGGGYGNTIYF. CDR3 bases: TGTGCCAGTAGTATCGGAGGGGGCTATGGAAACACCATATATTTT.

The genes are TRBV9 and TRBJ2-2, with D maybe TRBD2 (6 bases). CDR3 length: 17 amino acids. Germline values: CDR1 SGDLS, CDR2 YYNGEE. Trimming shortened V by 1 base and J by 6 bases, and 19 bases separated the two germline ends. CDR3 coding DNA: TGTGCCAGCAGCGTAAGGGGCACGGGACTCCCTGCCGGGGAGCTGTTTTTT. It translates to CASSVRGTGLPAGELFF.

The V and J genes are TRBV7-9 and TRBJ1-4; D not certain. V lost 5 bases and J 5 bases, leaving 15 bases between the germline ends. In germline, CDR1 is SEHNR, CDR2 FQNEAQ (reference sequence). The CDR3 has 15 amino acids. The CDR3 loop is CASSLGRAFNEKLFF. The CDR3 bases are TGTGCCAGCAGCCTAGGGAGGGCCTTCAATGAAAAACTGTTTTTT.

The chain carries TRBV30 and TRBJ1-1; TRBD1 is a possible D gene (5 bases). Germline CDR1 and CDR2: GTSNPN and SVGIG (reference sequence). Deletions cut 0 bases from V and 7 bases from J, with 12 bases between. There are 13 residues in the CDR3. The CDR3 nucleotides read TGTGCCTGGAGTGTACACGGGGGGGGTGAAGCTTTCTTT. Its translation: CAWSVHGGGEAFF.

This clone came up a few times. This chain uses TRBV29-1 with TRBJ1-2; TRBD1 matches at 7 bases. The ends lost 7 bases at V and 3 bases at J; junction bases unmatched: 2. Germline CDR1 is SQVTM and CDR2 is ANQGSEA. This CDR3 contains 11 residues. The CDR3 reads CSGQGDYGYTF. CDR3 coding DNA: TGCAGCGGTCAGGGGGACTATGGCTACACCTTC.

The rearrangement links TRBV5-4 to TRBJ1-4, with a possible D match to TRBD1 (6 bases). The CDR3 extends over 14 amino acids. The V gene lost 8 bases and the J gene lost 7 bases, with 18 bases spanning the gap. Germline V lookup: CDR1 SGHNT, CDR2 YYREEE (reference sequence). CDR3: CASRRAGDAEKLFF. The CDR3 DNA is TGTGCCAGTCGCCGGGCAGGGGATGCTGAAAAACTGTTTTTT.

J is TRBJ1-5 and V is TRBV5-6; 12 bases agree with TRBD1. The CDR3 is 16 residues long. V lost 4 bases to trimming and J lost 4 bases; unmatched junction nucleotides: 6. From germline, CDR1 is SGHDT and CDR2 YYEEEE. CDR3 DNA: TGTGCCAGCAGCCACGGGACAGGGGGCGCGAATCAGCCCCAGCATTTT. This codes for CASSHGTGGANQPQHF.

A few counts support this clone. The J gene is TRBJ2-1, the V gene TRBV11-2; 7 bases match TRBD2. V lost 0 bases and J lost 4; bases outside the gene matches: 6. CDR1 and CDR2 (germline): SGHAT, FQNNGV. The CDR3 sequence is 16 residues long. The CDR3 region is CASSLDGLAVYNEQFF. CDR3 in DNA: TGTGCCAGCAGCTTAGACGGGCTAGCGGTATACAATGAGCAGTTCTTC.

This rearrangement joins TRBV7-2 to TRBJ2-3; 7 positions agree with TRBD2. The CDR3 spans 16 residues. Trimming at V came to 5 bases and at J to 0 bases, leaving 8 bases not matched to a gene. The germline V gene has CDR1 SGHTA and CDR2 FQGNSA. CDR3 loop: CASSPSLAGSTDTQYF. DNA of the CDR3: TGTGCCAGCAGCCCGTCTTTAGCGGGCAGCACAGATACGCAGTATTTT.

This sequence joins TRBV6-5 and TRBJ1-1; 7 positions agree with TRBD1. Per the germline V gene, CDR1 is MNHEY and CDR2 is SVGAGI. This CDR3 comprises 16 residues. V trimming: 2 bases; J trimming: 8 bases; junction bases outside the gene matches: 14. The CDR3: CASSYGHWVGTAEAFF. CDR3 in DNA: TGTGCCAGCAGTTACGGTCATTGGGTTGGGACAGCCGAAGCTTTCTTT.

The genes are TRBV10-3 and TRBJ1-6; 8 nucleotides match TRBD1. CDR1 and CDR2 from the germline V gene are ENHRY and SYGVKD. With 10 bases clipped from V and 4 bases from J, the junction kept 3 bases outside the gene matches. The CDR3 loop spans 13 amino acids. The CDR3 loop reads CANRQGYNSPLHF. The CDR3 coding sequence is TGTGCCAACCGACAGGGGTATAATTCACCCCTCCACTTT.

The V gene is TRBV7-2, the J gene TRBJ2-7, with 12 bases lining up with TRBD2. The CDR3 has 14 residues. The trim removed 5 bases at V and 7 bases at J, leaving 6 bases unmatched. Per the germline V gene, CDR1 is SGHTA and CDR2 is FQGNSA. DNA for the CDR3: TGTGCCAGCAGCCGAACTAGCGGGGGGCTGGAGCAGTACTTC. Translation: CASSRTSGGLEQYF. Full variable domain (remainder filled in from reference TRBV7-2 and TRBJ2-7): GAGVSQSPSNKVTEKGKDVELRCDPISGHTALYWYRQSLGQGLEFLIYFQGNSAPDKSGLPSDRFSAERTGGSVSTLTIQRTQQEDSAVYLCASSRTSGGLEQYFGPGTRLTVT.

The rearrangement uses TRBV6-5 and TRBJ2-3; perhaps TRBD2 as D (6 bases). The CDR3 covers 13 residues. V lost 10 bases and J 6 bases, leaving 17 bases between the germline ends. Germline lookup yields CDR1 MNHEY and CDR2 SVGAGI. The CDR3 nucleotides are TGTGCCACCCGACTAATAGCGGCGGATACGCAGTATTTT. Its translation is CATRLIAADTQYF.

The V and J genes are TRBV30 and TRBJ2-6, with D possibly matching TRBD2 (6 bases). Trimming left V 1 base short and J 2 bases short, with 6 bases between. The CDR3 is 14 amino acids. Germline V CDR1 and CDR2: GTSNPN, SVGIG (reference sequence). CDR3 sequence: CAWSGGAGANVLTF. The CDR3 DNA is TGTGCCTGGAGTGGGGGGGCTGGGGCCAACGTCCTGACTTTC.

This chain links TRBV6-5 with TRBJ2-3, with 9 bases that match TRBD2. With V trimmed by 10 bases and J by 0 bases, 5 bases remained unmatched. CDR3 size: 14 residues. From germline, CDR1 is MNHEY and CDR2 SVGAGI. CDR3 nucleotide sequence: TGTGCCACGGAAGCGGGAGGCAGCACAGATACGCAGTATTTT. As protein: CATEAGGSTDTQYF.

The rearrangement uses TRBV30 and TRBJ1-3; D ambiguous. Germline V gene data show CDR1 as GTSNPN and CDR2 as SVGIG (reference sequence). V shed 0 bases and J shed 4 bases, with 4 bases lying between them. The CDR3 contains 12 residues. The CDR3 DNA reads as TGTGCCTGGAGTGTCGGGGGAAACACCATATATTTT. This codes for CAWSVGGNTIYF.

This clone was recorded a few times. V and J are TRBV11-2 and TRBJ2-2; TRBD1 matches 7 bases. V trimming: 5 bases; J trimming: 1 base; junction bases outside the gene matches: 4. The CDR3 extends over 15 amino acids. In germline, CDR1 is SGHAT, CDR2 FQNNGV. As DNA, the CDR3 is TGTGCCAGCAGCCCGAGACAGGGGAACACCGGGGAGCTGTTTTTT. This sequence encodes CASSPRQGNTGELFF.

This clone showed up just a few times. This chain uses TRBV20-1 with TRBJ2-1, with 7 bases matching TRBD2. This CDR3 is built from 11 residues. Losses at the gene ends were 5 bases for V and 10 bases for J; bases not matched to a gene: 5. The V gene's germline CDR1 is DFQATT and CDR2 SNEGSKA (reference sequence). The CDR3 DNA sequence: TGCAGTGCTCCCGGGACTATAGAGCAGTTCTTC. This encodes CSAPGTIEQFF.

The V and J genes are TRBV4-1 and TRBJ2-5; tentatively, D is TRBD2 (5 bases). The J call may be faulty, since TRBJ2-7 better matches the DNA end. CDR1 is MGHRA and CDR2 is YSYEKL in the germline V gene. CDR3 length: 14 amino acids. CDR3 coding DNA: TGCGCCAGCAGCCAAGGCGGGCTGTCCTACGAGCAGTACTTC. Its protein product is CASSQGGLSYEQYF.

This clone was recorded only once. The rearrangement links TRBV4-3 to TRBJ1-3, with TRBD1 matching over 10 bases. This CDR3 has 17 amino acids. Losses at the gene ends were 2 bases for V and 7 bases for J; bases not matched to a gene: 11. Germline V gene lookup returns CDR1 LGHNA and CDR2 YSLEER. DNA for the CDR3: TGCGCCAGCAGCCAAATAATGACAGGGGGCAAGGAGAACACCATATATTTT. Amino acid sequence: CASSQIMTGGKENTIYF.

This clone was seen a few times. This chain connects TRBV5-1 to TRBJ2-1; 10 positions match TRBD2. The J segment lost 6 bases and the V segment lost 5 bases, leaving 8 bases of the junction unmatched. Per germline, CDR1 SGHRS and CDR2 YFSETQ. This CDR3 has 15 amino acids. CDR3 sequence reads: CASSSRLAGVNEQFF. CDR3 DNA: TGCGCCAGCAGTTCCAGACTAGCGGGCGTCAATGAGCAGTTCTTC.

This clone was seen only a few times. The V and J genes are TRBV1 and TRBJ2-1; the D call of TRBD2 is as the table states it, not checked on the DNA. TRBV1 is a pseudogene segment. CDR3 length equals 21 residues. The CDR3 region has the DNA TGCACCAGCAGCCAAGAGATGGGAACTAGCGGGGGAAACGGGTCCTACAATGAGCAGTTCTTC. The encoded protein is CTSSQEMGTSGGNGSYNEQFF.

The chain carries TRBV4-1 and TRBJ2-1; TRBD2 aligns across 7 bases. CDR3 length equals 15 residues. V was clipped by 10 bases and J by 3 bases; unmatched bases: 12. Germline loops: CDR1 MGHRA, CDR2 YSYEKL. In DNA, the CDR3 is TGCGCCACCAAGGTAGCGGGCGGGAGCTACAATGAGCAGTTCTTC. It translates to CATKVAGGSYNEQFF.

V is TRBV2 and J is TRBJ2-7, with 11 positions matching TRBD2. The CDR3 totals 12 residues. With V trimmed by 9 bases and J by 4 bases, 2 bases remained unmatched. Germline loops: CDR1 SNHLY, CDR2 FYNNEI. This CDR3 reads CARGLADYEQYF. DNA for the CDR3: TGTGCCAGGGGACTAGCGGATTACGAGCAGTACTTC.

This chain connects TRBV12-5 to TRBJ2-1, with TRBD1 matching over 8 bases. J gave up 0 bases and V 3 bases, and 7 bases lay outside the gene matches. This CDR3 comprises 17 residues. Germline V lookup: CDR1 LGHNT, CDR2 FRNRAP. In nucleotides, the CDR3 is TGTGCTAGTGGTTTCTATCCAGGGGGCGCCTCCTACAATGAGCAGTTCTTC. It encodes CASGFYPGGASYNEQFF.